Following are 29 T cell receptor beta chains from one sample sequenced in a study of blood T cell repertoires in COVID-19. Data came from immunoSEQ multiplex PCR; TCRdb stores just in-frame clones and leaves some out. The sample contains about 33,000 clones, 70% to 90% of which appear only once. The sample taken for sequencing was peripheral blood. The receptor source for this set is a woman older than 75 with active or convalescent COVID-19.

This clone came up a few times. The chain has TRBV5-1 and TRBJ1-1; D is unclear. Looked up from germline, CDR1 is SGHRS and CDR2 is YFSETQ. V was shortened by 4 bases and J by 4 bases, with 11 bases between the two germline ends. The CDR3 spans 13 residues. This CDR3 is CASSPGFGTEAFF. CDR3 nucleotides: TGCGCCAGCAGCCCGGGGTTCGGCACTGAAGCTTTCTTT.

The chain recombines TRBV27 with TRBJ1-1; 7 bases map to TRBD1. In germline, CDR1 is MNHEY, CDR2 SMNVEV (reference sequence). The CDR3 has 13 amino acids. The trim removed 7 bases at V and 2 bases at J, leaving 4 bases unmatched. The CDR3 protein is CASKTGRNTEAFF. Here the CDR3 DNA reads TGTGCCAGCAAGACAGGGCGCAACACTGAAGCTTTCTTT.

The DNA for the CDR3 is TGTGCCATCAGTGAACCGGGACAGGGGAACTATGGCTACACCTTC. It translates to CAISEPGQGNYGYTF. The chain is built from TRBV10-3 and TRBJ1-2; 10 bases agree with TRBD1. This CDR3 is built from 15 residues. CDR1 ENHRY and CDR2 SYGVKD come from the germline V gene. Germline trimming cut 3 bases from V and 2 bases from J; bases unmatched to any gene: 3.

This rearrangement joins TRBV5-1 to TRBJ2-5; D might be TRBD2 (5 bases). Trimming stripped 4 bases from V and 4 bases from J, with 14 bases between. Germline CDR1 and CDR2: SGHRS and YFSETQ. The CDR3 totals 14 residues. CDR3 protein: CASSPGITRETQYF. CDR3 sequence (DNA): TGCGCCAGCAGCCCGGGAATCACGAGAGAGACCCAGTACTTC.

The CDR3 protein is CAHSSGNTIYF. The DNA for the CDR3 is TGTGCCCACAGCTCTGGAAACACCATATATTTT. The gene calls are TRBV30 and TRBJ1-3; D is unclear. CDR1 is GTSNPN, CDR2 SVGIG, per germline (reference sequence). Trimming stripped 8 bases from V and 0 bases from J, with 5 bases between. The CDR3 totals 11 residues.

The CDR3 sequence: CASSVTWTADYEQYF. The CDR3 region has the DNA TGTGCCAGCAGCGTAACTTGGACAGCCGACTACGAGCAGTACTTC. The genes are TRBV9 and TRBJ2-7; D is possibly TRBD1 (6 bases). Trimming pared 1 base from V and 3 bases from J, leaving 14 bases between. CDR1 SGDLS and CDR2 YYNGEE come from the germline V gene. The CDR3 is 15 amino acids.

This clone has only one observation. The chain carries TRBV7-2 and TRBJ2-2; 10 bases fit TRBD2. With V trimmed by 4 bases and J by 7 bases, 6 bases remained unmatched. CDR1 is SGHTA, CDR2 FQGNSA, per germline. The CDR3 contains 15 residues. The CDR3 reads CASSSRAGGFGELFF. Written as DNA, the CDR3 is TGTGCCAGCAGCTCCCGAGCGGGGGGGTTCGGGGAGCTGTTTTTT.

The chain employs TRBV2 and TRBJ2-3, with 8 bases fitting TRBD1. The germline gives CDR1 SNHLY, CDR2 FYNNEI. The CDR3 has 15 amino acids. With 6 bases clipped from V and 2 bases from J, the junction kept 7 bases outside the gene matches. CDR3 amino acids: CASRHQGALTDTQYF. CDR3 nucleotide sequence: TGTGCCAGCAGGCACCAGGGGGCCCTCACAGATACGCAGTATTTT.

The chain joins TRBV7-9 to TRBJ1-1; D gene uncertain. This CDR3 is built from 13 residues. With 1 base removed from V and 2 bases from J, the gap between germline ends came to 5 bases. Looked up from germline, CDR1 is SEHNR and CDR2 is FQNEAQ (reference sequence). CDR3 protein: CASSLVQNTEAFF. CDR3 bases: TGTGCCAGCAGCTTAGTACAAAACACTGAAGCTTTCTTT. Full variable domain (remainder filled in from reference TRBV7-9 and TRBJ1-1): DTGVSQNPRHKITKRGQNVTFRCDPISEHNRLYWYRQTLGQGPEFLTYFQNEAQLEKSRLLSDRFSAERPKGSFSTLEIQRTEQGDSAMYLCASSLVQNTEAFFGQGTRLTVV.

The genes are TRBV20-1 and TRBJ2-1; the D is unclear. The ends were cut back, 3 bases at V and 6 bases at J, with 15 bases in the middle. Germline-derived CDR1 and CDR2 are DFQATT and SNEGSKA (reference sequence). This CDR3 is 14 amino acids long. The CDR3 here is CSASQPGLRNEQFF. The CDR3, as DNA: TGCAGTGCTAGTCAACCAGGTTTGCGCAATGAGCAGTTCTTC.

This chain joins TRBV4-1 and TRBJ1-2; 7 bases line up with TRBD1. The V gene end was trimmed by 4 bases and the J gene end by 6 bases; junction bases not matched to a gene: 8. Germline values: CDR1 MGHRA, CDR2 YSYEKL. The CDR3 totals 14 residues. The CDR3 DNA is TGCGCCAGCAGCCGCGTCGGGACAGCGGATGGCTACACCTTC. This codes for CASSRVGTADGYTF.

The chain combines TRBV14 with TRBJ2-1; D unclear. Germline V gene lookup returns CDR1 SGHDN and CDR2 FVKESK. The V and J ends lost 0 bases and 9 bases respectively, with 6 bases between them. The CDR3 totals 12 residues. The CDR3 region has the DNA TGTGCCAGCAGCCAAGATTCGGTTGAGCAGTTCTTC. It specifies CASSQDSVEQFF.

The chain combines TRBV10-1 with TRBJ2-1, with D maybe TRBD1 (6 bases). The germline V and J ends were trimmed by 10 bases and 3 bases, with 13 bases remaining between them. Per germline, CDR1 WNHNN and CDR2 SYGVQD (reference sequence). The CDR3 length is 13 residues. The CDR3 reads CATKKGDYNEQFF. DNA for the CDR3: TGCGCCACCAAGAAGGGGGACTACAATGAGCAGTTCTTC.

This sequence joins TRBV18 and TRBJ2-3; TRBD2 matches at 12 bases. CDR3 length equals 16 residues. V shed 6 bases and J 2 bases; nucleotides not matched to a gene: 6. Germline V CDR1 and CDR2: KGHSH, LQKENI. The DNA for the CDR3 is TGTGCCAGCTCCCTCCTAGCGGGGGGGACCACAGATACGCAGTATTTT. It translates to CASSLLAGGTTDTQYF.

The chain employs TRBV2 and TRBJ1-1, with a possible D match to TRBD1 (5 bases). The CDR3 totals 14 residues. V lost 4 bases to trimming and J lost 1 base, with 10 bases between them. The germline V gene has CDR1 SNHLY and CDR2 FYNNEI. This chain's CDR3 is CASSVVRGNTEAFF. The CDR3 bases are TGTGCCAGCAGTGTGGTTAGGGGGAACACTGAAGCTTTCTTT. The complete variable domain, with remaining parts taken from reference TRBV2 and TRBJ1-1, reads EPEVTQTPSHQVTQMGQEVILRCVPISNHLYFYWYRQILGQKVEFLVSFYNNEISEKSEIFDDQFSVERPDGSNFTLKIRSTKLEDSAMYFCASSVVRGNTEAFFGQGTRLTVV.

J is TRBJ1-6 and V is TRBV18; D is unclear. Germline V gives CDR1 KGHSH, CDR2 LQKENI. The CDR3 is 17 amino acids. The V gene lost 5 bases and the J gene lost 8 bases, with 22 bases spanning the gap. This CDR3 reads CASSSTVSSRQDSPLHF. The CDR3 DNA sequence: TGTGCCAGCTCATCGACGGTCTCCTCAAGGCAGGATTCACCCCTCCACTTT.

This sequence joins TRBV10-2 and TRBJ2-7; 9 positions match TRBD1. Per the germline V gene, CDR1 is WSHSY and CDR2 is SAAADI. This CDR3 region has 16 residues. With V trimmed by 2 bases and J by 6 bases, 11 bases remained unmatched. The CDR3 DNA is TGCGCCAGCAGTGAGCCCCCGAGGACAGGGGTGGGCGAGCAGTACTTC. Its translation: CASSEPPRTGVGEQYF.

CDR3 region: CASTRDRINTEAFF. In DNA, the CDR3 is TGTGCCAGCACTAGGGACAGAATAAACACTGAAGCTTTCTTT. The chain has TRBV2 and TRBJ1-1; 7 bases map to TRBD1. This CDR3 has 14 amino acids. Germline CDR1 SNHLY, CDR2 FYNNEI. The trim removed 7 bases at V and 2 bases at J, leaving 7 bases unmatched.

The chain joins TRBV5-1 to TRBJ2-3; D possibly corresponds to TRBD2 (5 bases). CDR1 is SGHRS, CDR2 YFSETQ, per germline. This CDR3 region has 15 residues. Trimming removed 2 bases at V and 2 bases at J, with 12 bases between. The CDR3 region is CASSLAWTATDTQYF. CDR3 bases: TGCGCCAGCAGCTTAGCCTGGACTGCCACAGATACGCAGTATTTT.

This chain joins TRBV18 and TRBJ1-4, with D tentatively TRBD1 (5 bases). V was pared by 3 bases and J by 7 bases, with 15 bases between. The CDR3 totals 15 residues. The germline V gene has CDR1 KGHSH and CDR2 LQKENI. The CDR3 is CASSPDRGGIEKLFF. The CDR3 DNA is TGTGCCAGCTCACCCGACCGGGGGGGAATTGAAAAACTGTTTTTT.

This sequence joins TRBV25-1 and TRBJ1-2; 9 bases fit TRBD1. This CDR3 has 14 residues. The germline V gene has CDR1 MGHDK and CDR2 SYGVNS. V lost 4 bases and J lost 7; bases outside the gene matches: 7. CDR3 DNA sequence: TGTGCCAGCAGTGCCAACAGGGGGCTGGGTGGCTACACCTTC. Encoded protein: CASSANRGLGGYTF.

CDR3 residues: CASSQMTGGGYGYTF. CDR3 nucleotide sequence: TGTGCCAGCAGCCAAATGACAGGGGGCGGCTATGGCTACACCTTC. The chain has TRBV14 and TRBJ1-2; TRBD1 matches at 10 bases. The CDR3 extends over 15 amino acids. J gave up 4 bases and V 2 bases, and 4 bases lay outside the gene matches. CDR1 is SGHDN, CDR2 FVKESK, per germline.

This chain connects TRBV6-5 to TRBJ1-2; 9 positions match TRBD1. This CDR3 has 15 amino acids. After removal of 2 bases from V and 6 bases from J, the junction contained 7 bases not matched to a gene. Germline CDR1 MNHEY, CDR2 SVGAGI. CDR3 nucleotide sequence: TGTGCCAGCAGTTACCCACAGGGGGCGAGCGATGGCTACACCTTC. The encoded protein is CASSYPQGASDGYTF.

The rearrangement links TRBV4-1 to TRBJ2-7, with a weak D call TRBD1 (6 bases). The CDR3 runs to 16 residues. Germline V gene sequence: CDR1 MGHRA, CDR2 YSYEKL. With 0 bases removed from V and 4 bases from J, the gap between germline ends came to 16 bases. This chain's CDR3 is CASSQDPHRAPYEQYF. DNA of the CDR3: TGCGCCAGCAGCCAAGATCCTCACAGGGCCCCGTACGAGCAGTACTTC.

This rearrangement joins TRBV5-4 to TRBJ2-3, with 12 positions matching TRBD2. V was clipped by 4 bases and J by 4 bases; unmatched bases: 4. Germline V CDR1 and CDR2: SGHNT, YYREEE (reference sequence). The CDR3 is made up of 15 amino acids. CDR3 nucleotide sequence: TGTGCCAGCAGCCATGGACTAGCGGGGTCAGATACGCAGTATTTT. Translating gives CASSHGLAGSDTQYF.

V usage is TRBV11-2 and J usage is TRBJ2-7, with D hard to call. V dropped 4 bases and J dropped 2 bases, with 18 bases sitting between them. Germline V gene lookup returns CDR1 SGHAT and CDR2 FQNNGV. CDR3 length equals 16 residues. The CDR3 loop reads CASSSLSTQNPYEQYF. Here the CDR3 DNA reads TGTGCCAGCAGCTCCCTAAGTACTCAAAACCCCTACGAGCAGTACTTC.

The V gene is TRBV28, the J gene TRBJ2-2; possible D gene TRBD2, 7 bases. The CDR3 has 16 residues. V lost 5 bases and J lost 0, with 13 bases in between. Germline assignment: CDR1 MDHEN and CDR2 SYDVKM. CDR3 coding DNA: TGTGCCAGCAGTCCCCCGGGGGGCGCGAACACCGGGGAGCTGTTTTTT. Encoded protein: CASSPPGGANTGELFF.

This chain joins TRBV5-4 and TRBJ1-1; D might be TRBD1 (6 bases). CDR3 length: 15 amino acids. The V and J ends lost 4 bases and 3 bases respectively, with 16 bases between them. Germline V gene sequence: CDR1 SGHNT, CDR2 YYREEE (reference sequence). The CDR3 loop is CASSRTGKGDTEAFF. CDR3 bases: TGTGCCAGCAGCCGCACAGGGAAGGGGGACACTGAAGCTTTCTTT.

The chain recombines TRBV4-1 with TRBJ2-2; tentative D call: TRBD2 (7 bases). Trimming took off 0 bases at V and 5 bases at J, with 13 bases between the two ends. The CDR3 covers 16 residues. The V gene's germline CDR1 is MGHRA and CDR2 YSYEKL. The CDR3 DNA is TGCGCCAGCAGCCAAGATGGGGGGGCTGGTACCGGGGAGCTGTTTTTT. It translates to CASSQDGGAGTGELFF.